This paragraph covers one T cell receptor (beta chain) sequence. What it binds is unknown. The entry originates in a study of T cell repertoires in cytomegalovirus infection. Study summary: Public TCR beta signatures were indicative of both CMV infection and a matching HLA type. General observations from the study: HLA-C-restricted CMV clonotypes gave the most frequent clonotype in two of eight donors. Accumulated public TCR beta family frequency recognized individuals carrying CMV together with the relevant HLA.

TCRdb re-analysed the reads in MiXCR, keeping a single row per CDR3 protein. The table has 250,000 to 300,000 distinct CDR3 sequences, approximately 15% seen once; the top ten hold roughly 45%. Sequenced sample: CD8+ T cells from PBMCs. The TCR comes from a human donor in good health (CMV status not recorded). Some clones in this sample may be carry-over from other donors' samples.

In DNA form, the CDR3 reads TGTGCCAGCACCTTCGGACTAGCCGGGGAGACCCAGTACTTC. It encodes CASTFGLAGETQYF. This chain connects TRBV6-5 to TRBJ2-5; 8 nucleotides match TRBD2. The junction had 9 bases not matched to a gene; V was cut back by 7 bases and J by 5 bases. Looked up from germline, CDR1 is MNHEY and CDR2 is SVGAGI. The CDR3 sequence is 14 residues long.